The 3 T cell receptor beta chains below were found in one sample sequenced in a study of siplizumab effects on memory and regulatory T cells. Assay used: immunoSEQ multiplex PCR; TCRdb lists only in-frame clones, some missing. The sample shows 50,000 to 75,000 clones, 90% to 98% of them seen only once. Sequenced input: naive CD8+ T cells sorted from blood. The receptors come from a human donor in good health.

The CDR3 DNA follows: TGTGCCAGCAGCTTATATTCGGACAGGGGGCCTTCACCCCTCCACTTT. Translated: CASSLYSDRGPSPLHF. V usage is TRBV13 and J usage is TRBJ1-6, with 11 bases identical to TRBD1. CDR1 is PRHDT and CDR2 is FYEKMQ in the germline V gene (reference sequence). With 2 bases clipped from V and 9 bases from J, the junction kept 6 bases outside the gene matches. The CDR3 is 16 amino acids.

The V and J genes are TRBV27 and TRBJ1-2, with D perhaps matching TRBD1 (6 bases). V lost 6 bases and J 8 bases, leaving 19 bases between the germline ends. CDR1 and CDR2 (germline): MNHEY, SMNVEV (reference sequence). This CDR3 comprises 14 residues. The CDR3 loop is CASSTTGPRGGYTF. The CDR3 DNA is TGTGCCAGCAGCACAACAGGGCCTAGGGGGGGCTACACCTTC.

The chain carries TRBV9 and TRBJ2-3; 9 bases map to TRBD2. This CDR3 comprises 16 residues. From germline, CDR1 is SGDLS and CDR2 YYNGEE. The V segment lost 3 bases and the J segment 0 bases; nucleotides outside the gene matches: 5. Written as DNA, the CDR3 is TGTGCCAGCAGCGATAATAGCGGGGGCAGCACAGATACGCAGTATTTT. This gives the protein CASSDNSGGSTDTQYF. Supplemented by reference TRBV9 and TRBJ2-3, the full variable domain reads DSGVTQTPKHLITATGQRVTLRCSPRSGDLSVYWYQQSLDQGLQFLIQYYNGEERAKGNILERFSAQQFPDLHSELNLSSLELGDSALYFCASSDNSGGSTDTQYFGPGTRLTVL.